The entry below gives a single T cell receptor (beta chain) sequence along with its context. This specimen comes from a study of blood T cell repertoires in COVID-19. Study information: There were acute and convalescent COVID-19 samples, and they came from the United States, Italy and Spain. PBMCs, B-cell-depleted T cells, or T cells provided the cDNA or gDNA that made up the material.

How the authors handled the data: It was from reference gene primer amplification that nucleated cell counts were estimated. Profiled with immunoSEQ multiplex PCR; TCRdb holds only in-frame clones, not every one. Clone size and V and J calls were adopted from that table, with D and trimming inferred from the DNA. This sample has under 250,000 clones; 80% to 85% occur once, and the top ten carry around 4.4%. This CDR3 contains 14 residues. Germline CDR1 is LNHDA and CDR2 is SQIVND (reference sequence). J was trimmed by 4 bases and V by 3 bases; bases with no gene match: 2. The source is a man over 45 with active or convalescent COVID-19. This chain connects TRBV19 to TRBJ2-2, with 7 bases aligning to TRBD1. The sample consisted of peripheral blood. CDR3: CASSITGATGELFF. The CDR3 coding sequence is TGTGCCAGTAGTATCACAGGGGCCACCGGGGAGCTGTTTTTT.